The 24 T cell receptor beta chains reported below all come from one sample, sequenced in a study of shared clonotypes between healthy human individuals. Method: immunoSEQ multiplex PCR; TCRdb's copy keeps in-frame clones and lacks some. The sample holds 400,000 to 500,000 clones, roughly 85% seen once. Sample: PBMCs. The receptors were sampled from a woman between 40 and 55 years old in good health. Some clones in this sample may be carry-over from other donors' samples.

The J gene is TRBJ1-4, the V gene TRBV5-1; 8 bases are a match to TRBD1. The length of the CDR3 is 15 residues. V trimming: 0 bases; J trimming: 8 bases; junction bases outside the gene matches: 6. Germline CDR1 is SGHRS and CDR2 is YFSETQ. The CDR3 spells CASSLGTGLGEKLFF. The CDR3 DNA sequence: TGCGCCAGCAGCTTGGGGACAGGGCTGGGAGAAAAACTGTTTTTT.

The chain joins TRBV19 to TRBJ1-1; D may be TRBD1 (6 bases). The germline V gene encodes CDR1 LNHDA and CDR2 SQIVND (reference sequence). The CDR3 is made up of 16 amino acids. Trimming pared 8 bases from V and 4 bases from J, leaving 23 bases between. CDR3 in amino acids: CASLDSVSSRVTEAFF. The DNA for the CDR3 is TGTGCCAGTCTGGACAGCGTAAGCTCCAGGGTCACTGAAGCTTTCTTT.

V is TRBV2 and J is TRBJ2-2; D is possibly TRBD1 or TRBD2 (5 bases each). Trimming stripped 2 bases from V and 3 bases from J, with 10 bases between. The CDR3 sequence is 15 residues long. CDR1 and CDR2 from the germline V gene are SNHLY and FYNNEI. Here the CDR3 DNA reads TGTGCCAGCAGTGAATGGGGGAGCCACACCGGGGAGCTGTTTTTT. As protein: CASSEWGSHTGELFF.

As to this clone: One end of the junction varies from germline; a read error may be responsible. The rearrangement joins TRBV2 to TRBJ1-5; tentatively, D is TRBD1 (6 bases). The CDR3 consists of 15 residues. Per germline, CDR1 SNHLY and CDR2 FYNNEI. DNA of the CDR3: TGTGCCAGCAAAAGGGGGGGTCAATACAATCAGCCCCAGCACTTT. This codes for CASKRGGQYNQPQHF.

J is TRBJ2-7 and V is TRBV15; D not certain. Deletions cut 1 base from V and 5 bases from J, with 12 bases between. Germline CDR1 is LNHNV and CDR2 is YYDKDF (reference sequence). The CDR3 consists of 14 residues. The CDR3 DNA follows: TGTGCCACCAGCAGAGGCTTATGGGCTGACGAGCAGTACTTC. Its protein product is CATSRGLWADEQYF.

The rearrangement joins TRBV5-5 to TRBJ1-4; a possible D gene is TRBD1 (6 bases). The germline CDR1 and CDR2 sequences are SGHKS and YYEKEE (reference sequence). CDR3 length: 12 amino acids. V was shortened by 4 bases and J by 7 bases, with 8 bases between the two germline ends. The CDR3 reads CASSLRGEKLFF. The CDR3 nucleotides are TGTGCCAGCAGCCTCAGGGGTGAAAAACTGTTTTTT.

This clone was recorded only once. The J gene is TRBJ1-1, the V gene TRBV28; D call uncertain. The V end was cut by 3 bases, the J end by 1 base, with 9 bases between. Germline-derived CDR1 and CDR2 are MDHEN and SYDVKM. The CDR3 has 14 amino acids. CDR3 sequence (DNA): TGTGCCAGCAGTTTTCTCGGAGAGAACACTGAAGCTTTCTTT. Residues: CASSFLGENTEAFF.

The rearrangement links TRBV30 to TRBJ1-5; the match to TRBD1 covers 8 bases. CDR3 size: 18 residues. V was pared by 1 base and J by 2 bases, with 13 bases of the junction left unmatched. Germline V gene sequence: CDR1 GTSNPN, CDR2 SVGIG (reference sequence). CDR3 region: CAWSATRTGFGGNQPQHF. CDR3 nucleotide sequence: TGTGCCTGGAGTGCTACCCGGACAGGGTTTGGCGGCAATCAGCCCCAGCATTTT.

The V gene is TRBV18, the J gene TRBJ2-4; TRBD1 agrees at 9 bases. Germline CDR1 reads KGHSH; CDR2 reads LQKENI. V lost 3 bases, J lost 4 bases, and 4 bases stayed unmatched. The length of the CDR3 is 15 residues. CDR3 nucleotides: TGTGCCAGCTCACCGATTGGACAGGGGAAAAACATTCAGTACTTC. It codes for CASSPIGQGKNIQYF.

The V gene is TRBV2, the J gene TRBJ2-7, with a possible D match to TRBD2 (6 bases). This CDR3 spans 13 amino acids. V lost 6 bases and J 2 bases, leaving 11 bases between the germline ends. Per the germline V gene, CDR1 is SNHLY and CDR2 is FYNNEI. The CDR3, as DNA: TGTGCCAGCAGGTTGGGACTCCCCTACGAGCAGTACTTC. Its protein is CASRLGLPYEQYF.

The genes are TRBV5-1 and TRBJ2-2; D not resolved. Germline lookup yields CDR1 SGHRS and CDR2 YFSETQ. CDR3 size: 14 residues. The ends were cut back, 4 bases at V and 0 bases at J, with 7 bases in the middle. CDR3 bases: TGCGCCAGCAGCGCCCGACCGAACACCGGGGAGCTGTTTTTT. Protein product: CASSARPNTGELFF.

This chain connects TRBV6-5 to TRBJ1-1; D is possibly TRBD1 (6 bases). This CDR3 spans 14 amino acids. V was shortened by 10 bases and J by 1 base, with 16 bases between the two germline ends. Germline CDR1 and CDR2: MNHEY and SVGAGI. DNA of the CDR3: TGTGCCATCAGGCCCGGGACAAGGAACACTGAAGCTTTCTTT. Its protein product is CAIRPGTRNTEAFF.

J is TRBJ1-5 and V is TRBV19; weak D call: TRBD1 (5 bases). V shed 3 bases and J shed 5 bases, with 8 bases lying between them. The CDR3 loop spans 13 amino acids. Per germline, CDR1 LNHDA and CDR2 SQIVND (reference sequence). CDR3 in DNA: TGTGCCAGTAGTATGGGGGGGTATCAGCCCCAGCATTTT. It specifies CASSMGGYQPQHF.

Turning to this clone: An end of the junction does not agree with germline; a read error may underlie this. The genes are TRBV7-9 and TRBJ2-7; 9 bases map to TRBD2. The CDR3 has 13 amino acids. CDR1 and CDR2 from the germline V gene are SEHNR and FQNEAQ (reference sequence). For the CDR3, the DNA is TGTGCCAGCAGTTTAGGCGGGAGGGGCAAGCAGTACTTC. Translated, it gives CASSLGGRGKQYF.

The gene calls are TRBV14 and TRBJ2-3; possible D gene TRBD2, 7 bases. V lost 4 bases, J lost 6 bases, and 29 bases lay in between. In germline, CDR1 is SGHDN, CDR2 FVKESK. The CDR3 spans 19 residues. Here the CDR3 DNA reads TGTGCCAGCAGCCTCGGGCCTCGGCGCGGGGGCCGGGTCGTGGATACGCAGTATTTT. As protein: CASSLGPRRGGRVVDTQYF.

The CDR3 nucleotides read TGTGCCAGCAGTCCCTTCAGGTCGCAGGGCCTCTCCTACGAGCAGTACTTC. Its translation is CASSPFRSQGLSYEQYF. The chain combines TRBV27 with TRBJ2-7, with a possible D match to TRBD1 (5 bases). V was trimmed by 5 bases and J by 0 bases, leaving 20 bases between them. Germline CDR1 reads MNHEY; CDR2 reads SMNVEV (reference sequence). The CDR3 covers 17 residues.

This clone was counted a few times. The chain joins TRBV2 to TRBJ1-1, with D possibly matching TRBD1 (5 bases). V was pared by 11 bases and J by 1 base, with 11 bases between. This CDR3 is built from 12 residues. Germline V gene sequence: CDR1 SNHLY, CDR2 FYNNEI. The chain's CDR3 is CAGRQPNTEAFF. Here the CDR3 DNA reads TGTGCCGGTCGACAGCCGAACACTGAAGCTTTCTTT. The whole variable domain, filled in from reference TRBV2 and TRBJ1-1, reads EPEVTQTPSHQVTQMGQEVILRCVPISNHLYFYWYRQILGQKVEFLVSFYNNEISEKSEIFDDQFSVERPDGSNFTLKIRSTKLEDSAMYFCAGRQPNTEAFFGQGTRLTVV.

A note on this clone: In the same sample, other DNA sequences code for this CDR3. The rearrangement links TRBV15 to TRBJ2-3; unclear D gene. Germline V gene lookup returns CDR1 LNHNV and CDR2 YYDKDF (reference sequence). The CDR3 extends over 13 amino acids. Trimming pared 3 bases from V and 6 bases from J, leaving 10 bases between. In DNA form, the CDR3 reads TGTGCCACCAGCAGGGACCTGGGGGATACGCAGTATTTT. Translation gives CATSRDLGDTQYF.

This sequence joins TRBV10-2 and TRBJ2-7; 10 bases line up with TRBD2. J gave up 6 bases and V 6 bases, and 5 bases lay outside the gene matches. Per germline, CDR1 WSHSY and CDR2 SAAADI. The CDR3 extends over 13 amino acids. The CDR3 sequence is CASSLAGEGEQYF. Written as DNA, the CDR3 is TGCGCCAGCAGCCTAGCGGGAGAGGGCGAGCAGTACTTC.

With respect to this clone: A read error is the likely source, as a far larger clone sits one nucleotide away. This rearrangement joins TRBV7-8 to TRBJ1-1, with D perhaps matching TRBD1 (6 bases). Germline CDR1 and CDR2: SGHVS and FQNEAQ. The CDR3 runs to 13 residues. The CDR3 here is CASSGQLNTEALF. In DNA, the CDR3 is TGTGCCAGCAGCGGACAGCTGAACACTGAAGCTCTCTTT.

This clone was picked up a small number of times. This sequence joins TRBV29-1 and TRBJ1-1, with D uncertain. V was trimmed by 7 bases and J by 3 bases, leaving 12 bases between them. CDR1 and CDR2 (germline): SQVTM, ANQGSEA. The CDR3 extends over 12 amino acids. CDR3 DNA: TGCAGCGGCAGAGGAATAGACACTGAAGCTTTCTTT. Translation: CSGRGIDTEAFF.

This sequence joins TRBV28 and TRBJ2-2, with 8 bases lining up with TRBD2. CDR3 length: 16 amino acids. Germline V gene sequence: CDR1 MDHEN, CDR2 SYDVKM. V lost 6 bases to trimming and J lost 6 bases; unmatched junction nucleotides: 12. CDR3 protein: CASRLTGGRSSGELFF. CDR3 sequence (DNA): TGTGCCAGCAGACTTACGGGCGGGAGGAGCTCCGGGGAGCTGTTTTTT.

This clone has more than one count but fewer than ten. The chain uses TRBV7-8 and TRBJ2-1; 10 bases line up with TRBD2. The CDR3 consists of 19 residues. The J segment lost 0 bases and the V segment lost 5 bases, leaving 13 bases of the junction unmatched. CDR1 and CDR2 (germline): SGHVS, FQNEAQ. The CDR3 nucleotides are TGTGCCAGCAGCCCCCGACTAGCGGGTACCCATAGCTCCTACAATGAGCAGTTCTTC. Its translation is CASSPRLAGTHSSYNEQFF.

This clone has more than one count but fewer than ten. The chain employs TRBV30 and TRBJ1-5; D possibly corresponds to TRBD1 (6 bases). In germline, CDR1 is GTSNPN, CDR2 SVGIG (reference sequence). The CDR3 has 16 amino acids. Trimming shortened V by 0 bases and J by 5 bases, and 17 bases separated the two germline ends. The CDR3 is CAWSVQGRGKDQPQHF. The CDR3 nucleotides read TGTGCCTGGAGTGTTCAGGGCAGGGGTAAAGATCAGCCCCAGCATTTT.